One sample yielded the 20 T cell receptor beta chains listed below, sequenced in a study of cytomegalovirus exposure and HLA in healthy donors. 60 Vbeta and 13 Jbeta primers were used in PCR. Repertoires were generated with immunoSEQ multiplex PCR, while TCRdb's copy carries only in-frame clones and drops some. The data show 65,000 to 80,000 clones, with around 84% seen just once and roughly 9% held by the top ten. Input material: PBMCs. These receptors came from a woman in her 40s in good health and CMV-seropositive.

V usage is TRBV9 and J usage is TRBJ2-7; 7 positions agree with TRBD1. Germline CDR1 SGDLS, CDR2 YYNGEE. V lost 0 bases to trimming and J lost 4 bases; unmatched junction nucleotides: 7. CDR3 length equals 15 residues. The CDR3 reads CASSVGVGGEYEQYF. The CDR3 DNA is TGTGCCAGCAGCGTAGGGGTAGGGGGCGAGTACGAGCAGTACTTC. The entire variable domain, with the rest obtained from reference TRBV9 and TRBJ2-7, is as follows: DSGVTQTPKHLITATGQRVTLRCSPRSGDLSVYWYQQSLDQGLQFLIQYYNGEERAKGNILERFSAQQFPDLHSELNLSSLELGDSALYFCASSVGVGGEYEQYFGPGTRLTVT.

The rearrangement links TRBV9 to TRBJ2-7; 8 positions agree with TRBD2. V dropped 0 bases and J dropped 7; count of bases not matched to a gene: 12. The CDR3 extends over 16 amino acids. The germline V gene has CDR1 SGDLS and CDR2 YYNGEE. The CDR3 reads CASSVGSGGGEGEQYF. In nucleotides, the CDR3 is TGTGCCAGCAGCGTAGGGAGCGGGGGCGGAGAGGGGGAGCAGTACTTC.

The chain couples TRBV19 to TRBJ1-2; the match to TRBD1 covers 7 bases. CDR3 length: 14 amino acids. Germline V gene lookup returns CDR1 LNHDA and CDR2 SQIVND (reference sequence). Losses at the gene ends were 6 bases for V and 1 base for J; bases not matched to a gene: 5. The CDR3 DNA is TGTGCCAGTAGGGGACAGAGACTTAACTATGGCTACACCTTC. It yields the protein CASRGQRLNYGYTF.

This rearrangement joins TRBV27 to TRBJ2-3; 7 bases agree with TRBD1. The germline V gene has CDR1 MNHEY and CDR2 SMNVEV (reference sequence). Trimming removed 6 bases from V and 2 bases from J; junction bases left unmatched: 2. CDR3 length: 13 amino acids. CDR3 loop: CASSDRDTDTQYF. In DNA, the CDR3 is TGTGCCAGCAGCGACAGGGACACAGATACGCAGTATTTT.

This chain connects TRBV30 to TRBJ1-2, with 9 bases matching TRBD1. The CDR3 loop spans 13 amino acids. V gave up 2 bases and J gave up 8 bases; unmatched junction bases: 6. Germline V CDR1 and CDR2: GTSNPN, SVGIG (reference sequence). The CDR3 coding sequence is TGTGCCTGGAGTTCTGGACAGGGGCGGGGCTACACCTTC. Translated, it gives CAWSSGQGRGYTF.

This clone was seen a handful of times. The gene calls are TRBV27 and TRBJ1-2, with TRBD1 matching 11 bases. There are 13 residues in the CDR3. From germline, CDR1 is MNHEY and CDR2 SMNVEV (reference sequence). V lost 7 bases to trimming and J lost 5 bases; unmatched junction nucleotides: 3. The DNA of the CDR3 is TGTGCCAGCACAAGGGACAGGGGGTATGGCTACACCTTC. Protein sequence: CASTRDRGYGYTF.

The genes are TRBV11-2 and TRBJ1-4; D remains unclear. The CDR3 has 11 residues. Germline lookup yields CDR1 SGHAT and CDR2 FQNNGV. With 3 bases removed from V and 10 bases from J, the gap between germline ends came to 6 bases. This chain's CDR3 is CASSFGGKLFF. The CDR3 DNA is TGTGCCAGCAGCTTCGGAGGAAAACTGTTTTTT.

The V and J genes are TRBV7-2 and TRBJ2-3, with 9 bases lining up with TRBD2. Germline trimming cut 1 base from V and 5 bases from J; bases unmatched to any gene: 7. The germline V gene has CDR1 SGHTA and CDR2 FQGNSA. The CDR3 length is 16 residues. CDR3 sequence reads: CASSLGSAGGGDTQYF. DNA of the CDR3: TGTGCCAGCAGCTTAGGGTCGGCGGGGGGGGGAGATACGCAGTATTTT.

This chain uses TRBV6-1 with TRBJ1-6, with a possible D match to TRBD1 (6 bases). Germline CDR1 MNHNS, CDR2 SASEGT. The CDR3 runs to 16 residues. Trimming shortened V by 2 bases and J by 7 bases, and 15 bases separated the two germline ends. CDR3 protein: CASSENHRERNSPLHF. DNA for the CDR3: TGTGCCAGCAGTGAAAACCACAGGGAGAGGAATTCACCCCTCCACTTT.

This clone was seen a few times. The rearrangement uses TRBV11-1 and TRBJ2-6; D not certain. The ends were cut back, 3 bases at V and 0 bases at J, with 6 bases in the middle. The CDR3 loop spans 15 amino acids. Germline lookup yields CDR1 SGHAT and CDR2 FQDESV (reference sequence). The CDR3 nucleotides are TGTGCCAGCAGCTTTACGGGCTCTGGGGCCAACGTCCTGACTTTC. Translating it yields CASSFTGSGANVLTF.

This chain uses TRBV28 with TRBJ1-5, with D possibly TRBD1 on 5 matching bases. The germline V gene has CDR1 MDHEN and CDR2 SYDVKM. CDR3 length: 16 residues. With 7 bases removed from V and 5 bases from J, the gap between germline ends came to 21 bases. The CDR3 reads CASNSPGLGWYQPQHF. CDR3 bases: TGTGCCAGCAACTCACCGGGACTTGGGTGGTATCAGCCCCAGCATTTT. The variable domain in full, completed from reference TRBV28 and TRBJ1-5, reads DVKVTQSSRYLVKRTGEKVFLECVQDMDHENMFWYRQDPGLGLRLIYFSYDVKMKEKGDIPEGYSVSREKKERFSLILESASTNQTSMYLCASNSPGLGWYQPQHFGDGTRLSIL.

The chain has TRBV27 and TRBJ2-3, with 9 bases identical to TRBD1. This CDR3 is 13 amino acids long. Germline loops: CDR1 MNHEY, CDR2 SMNVEV (reference sequence). V was clipped by 7 bases and J by 3 bases; unmatched bases: 2. The CDR3 region has the DNA TGTGCCAGCAAGGGGACAGGGACAGATACGCAGTATTTT. This codes for CASKGTGTDTQYF.

The chain combines TRBV19 with TRBJ1-4; D remains ambiguous. V lost 3 bases and J 7 bases, leaving 3 bases between the germline ends. The germline V gene encodes CDR1 LNHDA and CDR2 SQIVND (reference sequence). The CDR3 sequence is 11 residues long. The CDR3 DNA reads TGTGCCAGTAGTATTCGTGAAAAACTGTTTTTT. Translated, it gives CASSIREKLFF.

V gene TRBV6-1 combines with J gene TRBJ1-3, with no clear D. This CDR3 contains 14 residues. The V end lost 5 bases, the J end lost 0 bases, and 8 bases lay between the germline ends. CDR1 and CDR2 from the germline V gene are MNHNS and SASEGT. The CDR3 sequence: CASSPTNSGNTIYF. For the CDR3, the DNA is TGTGCCAGCAGTCCGACAAACTCTGGAAACACCATATATTTT.

The chain has TRBV2 and TRBJ1-5, with D unresolved. Germline V gives CDR1 SNHLY, CDR2 FYNNEI. Trimming took 2 bases from V and 2 from J, leaving 7 bases between them. The CDR3 is 14 residues long. The CDR3 DNA sequence: TGTGCCAGCAGTGAAAGGCAGGGCAATCAGCCCCAGCATTTT. Residues: CASSERQGNQPQHF.

The J gene is TRBJ1-2, the V gene TRBV5-6; D uncertain. With 3 bases removed from V and 7 bases from J, the gap between germline ends came to 13 bases. Germline loops: CDR1 SGHDT, CDR2 YYEEEE. The CDR3 runs 13 residues. In nucleotides, the CDR3 is TGTGCCAGCAGCTCCGGTAGGGCGGGTGGCTACACCTTC. Encoded protein: CASSSGRAGGYTF.

The J gene is TRBJ2-5, the V gene TRBV6-1, with a weak D call TRBD2 (6 bases). V lost 6 bases to trimming and J lost 4 bases, with 18 bases between them. Germline V CDR1 and CDR2: MNHNS, SASEGT. The CDR3 covers 15 residues. In DNA form, the CDR3 reads TGTGCCAGCAGAACCTCGGCAGGGACTCCAGAGACCCAGTACTTC. It codes for CASRTSAGTPETQYF.

A few counts support this clone. J is TRBJ2-7 and V is TRBV5-4, with 11 bases lining up with TRBD2. Trimming at V came to 4 bases and at J to 3 bases, leaving 6 bases not matched to a gene. The germline V gene has CDR1 SGHNT and CDR2 YYREEE (reference sequence). This CDR3 comprises 15 residues. The CDR3 nucleotides are TGTGCCAGCAGCGCAGGGACTAGCGGAGACTACGAGCAGTACTTC. It translates to CASSAGTSGDYEQYF.

CDR3 DNA: TGCAGCGTTGAAAGGGGGGGGGCCGTCTATGAGCAGTTCTTC. It encodes CSVERGGAVYEQFF. The chain links TRBV29-1 to TRBJ2-1, with D possibly being TRBD2 (7 bases). Germline lookup yields CDR1 SQVTM and CDR2 ANQGSEA. There are 14 residues in the CDR3. Trimming took off 2 bases at V and 8 bases at J, with 16 bases between the two ends.

The chain links TRBV15 to TRBJ1-5; D unresolved. The ends were cut back, 2 bases at V and 0 bases at J, with 8 bases in the middle. This CDR3 is 15 amino acids long. Germline lookup yields CDR1 LNHNV and CDR2 YYDKDF (reference sequence). The CDR3 region is CATSRYRGSNQPQHF. The CDR3 DNA is TGTGCCACCAGCAGATATCGGGGTAGCAATCAGCCCCAGCATTTT. Variable domain in full (rest from reference TRBV15 and TRBJ1-5): DAMVIQNPRYQVTQFGKPVTLSCSQTLNHNVMYWYQQKSSQAPKLLFHYYDKDFNNEADTPDNFQSRRPNTSFCFLDIRSPGLGDTAMYLCATSRYRGSNQPQHFGDGTRLSIL.